This TCR beta chain is from a study of cytomegalovirus exposure and HLA in healthy donors. CDR1 is SNHLY and CDR2 is FYNNEI in the germline V gene. This CDR3 spans 13 amino acids. The junction had 9 bases not matched to a gene; V was cut back by 7 bases and J by 11 bases. Study-wide results and caveats: Later analysis demonstrated an association between a missense DCLRE1C variant and TCR beta V- and J-gene trimming.

This clone appeared once. What it binds is not known. Primers for the PCR totalled 60 Vbeta and 13 Jbeta. Some clones are missing from TCRdb's copy, which holds only in-frame ones; the method was immunoSEQ multiplex PCR. The sample lists 150,000 to 200,000 clones, 82% occurring once. This sequence originates from a girl aged 2 to 10 in good health and CMV-seropositive. Specimen: PBMCs. The rearrangement joins TRBV2 to TRBJ2-1; 9 nucleotides line up with TRBD2. As DNA, the CDR3 is TGTGCCAGCAAGGATAGCGGGAGATCCCAGCAGTTCTTC. Protein product: CASKDSGRSQQFF.